The T cell receptor beta chain under discussion was sequenced for a study of blood T cell repertoires in COVID-19. Across the whole study: Some COVID-19 samples were acute and others convalescent; all came from the United States, Italy and Spain. T cells, B-cell-depleted T cells, or PBMCs supplied cDNA or gDNA.

Seattle-derived patients entered the study during active infection and were followed longitudinally. The CDR3 runs 12 residues. Trimming removed 8 bases at V and 6 bases at J, with 11 bases between. Germline values: CDR1 MDHEN, CDR2 SYDVKM. Methods used by the authors: Reference gene primer amplification yielded estimated nucleated cell counts. Only in-frame clones appear in the TCRdb table, and some are missing; sequencing was by immunoSEQ multiplex PCR. That table supplies the V and J calls and clone size; D and trimming were determined from the DNA. Of about 170,000 clones detected, approximately 91% appear once; the ten largest clones hold about 5.3%.

Source material: peripheral blood. This TCR was sampled from a man between 18 and 35 years old with COVID-19, enrolled during active disease. This sequence joins TRBV28 and TRBJ1-5; unclear D gene. CDR3 amino acids: CASGGFGQPQHF. The CDR3 DNA follows: TGTGCCAGCGGAGGGTTTGGTCAGCCCCAGCATTTT.